The rows below give T cell receptor beta chains drawn from one sample of a study of tumor-infiltrating lymphocytes in primary liver carcinoma. Each CDR3 protein is one row after TCRdb ran MiXCR on the multiplex PCR reads. The profile shows about 70,000 distinct CDR3 sequences, over 60% of them singletons. Specimen: liver tumor tissue from sampling region 4. The receptors stem from a man aged 40-50 years with primary liver carcinoma and hepatitis B virus infection. Both conserved end residues are part of each CDR3. The D gene is left open where the match is weak. Size tells how often a clone was seen (once, few, many) or the class of an expanded clone, and some rows leave it out.

d_gene	j_gene	v_gene	abundance	CDR3nt	CDR3aa
.	TRBJ1-6	TRBV12-3/TRBV12-4	.	TGTGCCAGCAGTCAACAGGGATGGGAATCCCTCCACTTC	CASSQQGWESLHF
.	TRBJ2-2	TRBV7-9	.	TGTGCCAACAACTTAGGCAGTTTGACCGGGGAGCTGTTTTTT	CANNLGSLTGELFF
.	TRBJ2-5	TRBV11-1	.	TGTGCCAGCAGCCCGCCCTCGCAGGTCAGGAAGGACTTCCAAGAGACCCACTACTTC	CASSPPSQVRKDFQETHYF
TRBD1	TRBJ2-2	TRBV11-2	.	TGTGCCAGCAACTATGATCGGGACAGGGTCGGCACCGGGGACCTGTTTTTT	CASNYDRDRVGTGDLFF
TRBD1	TRBJ2-2	TRBV29-1	.	TGCGGTGTGGGGCAGGGGGAACTGTTTTTT	CGVGQGELFF
.	TRBJ2-7	TRBV6-5	.	TGTGCCAACAGTCGGGATCGTGAAGGCTACGAGCAGTACTTC	CANSRDREGYEQYF
.	TRBJ1-3	TRBV24-1	.	TGTGCCGCCAGCGATTCTAGGAGTGGAAACACCATATATTTT	CAASDSRSGNTIYF
TRBD2	TRBJ2-1	TRBV7-9	.	TGTACCAGCAGACCCTCTAGCGGACCCGCCTACAATGAGCAGTTCTTC	CTSRPSSGPAYNEQFF
.	TRBJ2-3	TRBV7-8	.	TGTGCCAGCAGGTACAGAACTAGCACAGATACGCAGTATTTT	CASRYRTSTDTQYF
.	TRBJ2-7	TRBV6-5	.	TGTGCCAGCAGGCCCGCATGGGATAGGCACTACGAGCAGTACTTC	CASRPAWDRHYEQYF
TRBD2	TRBJ2-3	TRBV11-1	.	TGTGACAGCAGCCTCGGGACTAGCATACAAACAGATATGCAGTATTTT	CDSSLGTSIQTDMQYF
TRBD1	TRBJ1-5	TRBV9	.	TGTGCCAGCTGCGCGGACAGGGATCAGCCCCAGCATTTT	CASCADRDQPQHF
.	TRBJ2-3	TRBV11-1	.	TGTGCCAGCAGCCTCAGGACTAACACACAAACAGATACGCTGTATTTT	CASSLRTNTQTDTLYF
.	TRBJ2-7	TRBV5-6	.	TGTGCCTGCAGCACGGGCGGCCCCTACGAGCAATACTTC	CACSTGGPYEQYF
.	TRBJ2-7	TRBV18	.	TGTGCCAGCTCACTCACTTCCCCCTGGAGCGAAATATCCTACGAGCAGTACTTC	CASSLTSPWSEISYEQYF
.	TRBJ2-5	TRBV10-2	.	TGCGCCAGCAGTGAAGGACTGCCCATCCGGGAGACCCAGTACTTC	CASSEGLPIRETQYF
.	TRBJ2-5	TRBV2	many	TGTGCCAGCAGTGAAGCGTGGGGGGAAGAGACCCAGTACTTC	CASSEAWGEETQYF
.	TRBJ1-2	TRBV10-3	.	TGTGCCATCAGTGAACGGGCATCCGACTATGTCTACACCTTC	CAISERASDYVYTF
.	TRBJ1-2	TRBV6-5	many	TGTGCCAGCAGTACAGGGACTAACTATGGCTACACCTTC	CASSTGTNYGYTF
.	TRBJ2-1	TRBV7-8	many	TGTGCCAGCAGCCCGAGAGAGGCCTGGGTAAATGAGCAGTTCTTC	CASSPREAWVNEQFF
.	TRBJ1-1	TRBV28	.	TGTGCCAGCAGTTTAGGGGAGGGTTTCAGGACTGAAGCTTTCTTT	CASSLGEGFRTEAFF
TRBD2	TRBJ2-3	TRBV6-1	many	TGTGCCAGCAGCCTTAGACCGGGACTAGCGGGAGGGCCCGGCACAGATACGCAGTATTTT	CASSLRPGLAGGPGTDTQYF
TRBD2	TRBJ2-1	TRBV5-4	many	TGTGCCAGCAGCTTTGGCGGGAGCGGGTCCTACAATGAGCAGTTCTTC	CASSFGGSGSYNEQFF
.	TRBJ2-5	TRBV11-2	.	TGTACCAGCAGATCCCTGGATTCGGCCCACCAAGAGACCCAGTATTTC	CTSRSLDSAHQETQYF
.	TRBJ1-3	TRBV5-6	.	TGTGCCAGTAGCTCAAATAGAACAGCTCTGGCTGGAAACACCATATATTTT	CASSSNRTALAGNTIYF
.	TRBJ2-7	TRBV11-2	.	TGTGCCAGCGGTCAAGGCGAGGGAACCTACGAGCAGTACTTC	CASGQGEGTYEQYF
.	TRBJ2-5	TRBV28	many	TGTGCCAGCAGTTTAGAGGGCCAGGAGACCCAGTACTTC	CASSLEGQETQYF
TRBD2	TRBJ2-3	TRBV5-6	.	TGTGCCAGCAATCCGACTAGCGGGAGGGCCTGGACTCGTACTGATACGCAGTATTTT	CASNPTSGRAWTRTDTQYF